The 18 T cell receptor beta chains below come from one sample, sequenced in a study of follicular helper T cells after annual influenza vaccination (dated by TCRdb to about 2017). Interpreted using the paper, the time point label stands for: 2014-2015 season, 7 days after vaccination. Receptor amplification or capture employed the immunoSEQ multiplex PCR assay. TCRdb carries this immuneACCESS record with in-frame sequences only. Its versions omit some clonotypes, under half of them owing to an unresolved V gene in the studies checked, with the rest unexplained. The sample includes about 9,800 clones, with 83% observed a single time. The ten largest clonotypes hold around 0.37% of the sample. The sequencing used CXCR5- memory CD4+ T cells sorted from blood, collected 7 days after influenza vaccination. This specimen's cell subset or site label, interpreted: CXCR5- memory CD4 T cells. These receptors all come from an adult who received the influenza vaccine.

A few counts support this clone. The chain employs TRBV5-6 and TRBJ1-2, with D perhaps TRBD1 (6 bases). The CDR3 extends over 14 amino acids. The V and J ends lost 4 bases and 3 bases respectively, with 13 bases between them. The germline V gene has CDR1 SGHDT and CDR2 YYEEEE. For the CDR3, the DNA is TGTGCCAGCAGCGGCCGGGGGGCCCACTATGGCTACACCTTC. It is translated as CASSGRGAHYGYTF.

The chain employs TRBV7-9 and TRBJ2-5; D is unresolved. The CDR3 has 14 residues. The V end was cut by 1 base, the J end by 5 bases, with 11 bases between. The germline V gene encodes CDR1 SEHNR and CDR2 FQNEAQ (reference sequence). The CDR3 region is CASSLVLTPETQYF. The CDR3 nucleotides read TGTGCCAGCAGCTTAGTTTTAACGCCTGAGACCCAGTACTTC.

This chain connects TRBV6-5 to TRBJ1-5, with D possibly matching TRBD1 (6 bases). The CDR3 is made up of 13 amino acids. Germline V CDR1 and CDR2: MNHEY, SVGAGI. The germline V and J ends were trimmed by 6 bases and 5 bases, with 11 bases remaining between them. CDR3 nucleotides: TGTGCCAGCAGAACAGGGTTGGATCAGCCCCAGCATTTT. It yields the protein CASRTGLDQPQHF.

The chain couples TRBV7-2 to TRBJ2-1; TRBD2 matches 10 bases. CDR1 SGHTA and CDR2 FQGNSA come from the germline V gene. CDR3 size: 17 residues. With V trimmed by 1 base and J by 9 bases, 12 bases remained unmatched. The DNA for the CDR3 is TGTGCCAGCAGCTTAGAGGGTAGTACTAGCGGGGTCTTTGAGCAGTTCTTC. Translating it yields CASSLEGSTSGVFEQFF.

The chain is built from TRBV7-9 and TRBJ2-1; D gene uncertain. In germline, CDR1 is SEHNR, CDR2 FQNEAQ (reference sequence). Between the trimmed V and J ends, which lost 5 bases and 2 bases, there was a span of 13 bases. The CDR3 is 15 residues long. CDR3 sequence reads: CASSHSTFAYNEQFF. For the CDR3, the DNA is TGTGCCAGCAGCCACAGTACATTTGCCTACAATGAGCAGTTCTTC.

The CDR3 DNA is TGTGCCAGTAGTATAATAGGGGAAACAGATACGCAGTATTTT. This translates into CASSIIGETDTQYF. The V gene is TRBV19, the J gene TRBJ2-3; weak D call: TRBD1 (5 bases). Looked up from germline, CDR1 is LNHDA and CDR2 is SQIVND (reference sequence). This CDR3 has 14 amino acids. Trimming removed 2 bases at V and 3 bases at J, with 9 bases between. The whole variable domain, remainder taken from reference TRBV19 and TRBJ2-3, is DGGITQSPKYLFRKEGQNVTLSCEQNLNHDAMYWYRQDPGQGLRLIYYSQIVNDFQKGDIAEGYSVSREKKESFPLTVTSAQKNPTAFYLCASSIIGETDTQYFGPGTRLTVL.

CDR3 DNA sequence: TGTGCCAGGGTAATAGAGTTAAGGACTAATGAAAAACTGTTTTTT. Its translation is CARVIELRTNEKLFF. The J gene is TRBJ1-4, the V gene TRBV6-7; D unresolved. TRBV6-7 is sorted into the ORF group, with uncertain function. This CDR3 spans 15 amino acids. Between the trimmed V and J ends, which lost 9 bases and 2 bases, there was a span of 16 bases.

CDR3 amino acids: CASSYGGASKETQYF. In DNA, the CDR3 is TGTGCCAGCAGTTATGGGGGAGCATCGAAAGAGACCCAGTACTTC. The chain carries TRBV6-5 and TRBJ2-5; D may match TRBD1 or TRBD2 (5 bases each). Trimming removed 3 bases from V and 3 bases from J, with 14 bases in between. This CDR3 region has 15 residues. Germline V CDR1 and CDR2: MNHEY, SVGAGI.

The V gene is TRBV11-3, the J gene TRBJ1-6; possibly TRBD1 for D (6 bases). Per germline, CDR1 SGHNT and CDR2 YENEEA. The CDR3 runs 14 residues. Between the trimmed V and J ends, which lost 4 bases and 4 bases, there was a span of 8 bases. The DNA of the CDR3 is TGTGCCAGCAGCTGGGACATTTATAATTCACCCCTCCACTTT. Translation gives CASSWDIYNSPLHF.

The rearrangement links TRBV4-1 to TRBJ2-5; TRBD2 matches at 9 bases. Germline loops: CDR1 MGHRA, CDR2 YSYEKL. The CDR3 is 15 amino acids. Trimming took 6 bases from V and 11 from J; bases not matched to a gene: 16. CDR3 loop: CASRRLSGGPGLQYF. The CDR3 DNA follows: TGCGCCAGCAGGAGGTTGAGCGGGGGGCCAGGTTTACAGTACTTC.

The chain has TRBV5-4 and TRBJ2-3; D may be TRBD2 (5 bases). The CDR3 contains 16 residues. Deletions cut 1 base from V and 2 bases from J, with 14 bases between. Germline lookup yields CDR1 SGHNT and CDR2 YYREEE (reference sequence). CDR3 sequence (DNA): TGTGCCAGCAGCTTGTGGCCTAGCTGGGACACAGATACGCAGTATTTT. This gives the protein CASSLWPSWDTDTQYF. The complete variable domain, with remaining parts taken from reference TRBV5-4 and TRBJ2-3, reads ETGVTQSPTHLIKTRGQQVTLRCSSQSGHNTVSWYQQALGQGPQFIFQYYREEENGRGNFPPRFSGLQFPNYSSELNVNALELDDSALYLCASSLWPSWDTDTQYFGPGTRLTVL.

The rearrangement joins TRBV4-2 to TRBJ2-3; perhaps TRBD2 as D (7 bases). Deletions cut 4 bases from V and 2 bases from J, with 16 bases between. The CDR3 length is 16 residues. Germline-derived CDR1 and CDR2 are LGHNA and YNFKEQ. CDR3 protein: CASSPTRGATTDTQYF. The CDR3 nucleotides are TGTGCCAGCAGCCCTACACGGGGGGCGACCACAGATACGCAGTATTTT.

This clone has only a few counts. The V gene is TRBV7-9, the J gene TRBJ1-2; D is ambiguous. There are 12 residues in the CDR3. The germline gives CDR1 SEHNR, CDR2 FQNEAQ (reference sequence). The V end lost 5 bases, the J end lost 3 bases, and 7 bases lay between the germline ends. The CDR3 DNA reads TGTGCCAGCAGCCTAAGTGACTATGGCTACACCTTC. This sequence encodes CASSLSDYGYTF.

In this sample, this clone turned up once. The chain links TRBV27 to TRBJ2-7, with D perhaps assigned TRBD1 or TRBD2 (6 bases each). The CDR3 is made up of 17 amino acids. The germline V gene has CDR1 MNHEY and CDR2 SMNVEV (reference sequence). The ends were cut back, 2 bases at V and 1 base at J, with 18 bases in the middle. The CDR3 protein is CASSLRGLGQGSYEQYF. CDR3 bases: TGTGCCAGCAGTTTACGGGGGCTTGGGCAGGGGTCCTACGAGCAGTACTTC.

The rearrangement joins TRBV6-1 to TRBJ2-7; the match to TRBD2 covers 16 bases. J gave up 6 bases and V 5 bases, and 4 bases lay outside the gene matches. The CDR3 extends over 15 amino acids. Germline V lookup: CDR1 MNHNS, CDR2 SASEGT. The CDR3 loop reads CASSRGLAGGLEQYF. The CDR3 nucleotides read TGTGCCAGCAGTCGGGGACTAGCGGGGGGGCTCGAGCAGTACTTC.

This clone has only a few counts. CDR3 in DNA: TGTGCCAGCAGCTTAGCTCTGTTAAGCACAGATACGCAGTATTTT. Its translation is CASSLALLSTDTQYF. The chain uses TRBV7-9 and TRBJ2-3, with D hard to call. V lost 0 bases, J lost 0 bases, and 7 bases lay in between. CDR3 length equals 15 residues. Germline CDR1 SEHNR, CDR2 FQNEAQ (reference sequence).

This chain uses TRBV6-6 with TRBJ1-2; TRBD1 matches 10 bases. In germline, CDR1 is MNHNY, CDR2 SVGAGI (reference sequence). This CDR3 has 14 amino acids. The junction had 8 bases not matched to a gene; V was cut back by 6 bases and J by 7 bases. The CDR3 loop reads CASRTGGRWFGYTF. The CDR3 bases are TGTGCCAGCAGGACAGGGGGCAGGTGGTTTGGCTACACCTTC.

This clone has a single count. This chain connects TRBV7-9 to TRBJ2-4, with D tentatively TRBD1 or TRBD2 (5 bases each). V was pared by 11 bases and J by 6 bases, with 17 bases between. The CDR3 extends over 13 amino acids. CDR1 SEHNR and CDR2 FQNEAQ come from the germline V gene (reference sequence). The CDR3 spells CAGGSTGSNIQYF. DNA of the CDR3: TGTGCCGGGGGTAGCACGGGGTCAAACATTCAGTACTTC.